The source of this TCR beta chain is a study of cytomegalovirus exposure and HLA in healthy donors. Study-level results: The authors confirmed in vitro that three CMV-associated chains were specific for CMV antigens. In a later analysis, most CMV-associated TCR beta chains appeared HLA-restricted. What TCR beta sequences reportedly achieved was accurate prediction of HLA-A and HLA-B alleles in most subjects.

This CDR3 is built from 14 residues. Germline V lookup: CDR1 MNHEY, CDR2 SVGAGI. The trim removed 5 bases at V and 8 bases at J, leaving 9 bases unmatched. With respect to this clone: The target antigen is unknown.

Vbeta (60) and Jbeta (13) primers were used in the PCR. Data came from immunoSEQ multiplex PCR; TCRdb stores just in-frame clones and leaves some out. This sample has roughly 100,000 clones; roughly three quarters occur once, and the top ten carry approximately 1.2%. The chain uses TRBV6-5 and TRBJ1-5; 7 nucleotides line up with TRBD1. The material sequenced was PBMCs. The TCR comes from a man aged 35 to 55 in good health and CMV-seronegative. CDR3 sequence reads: CASSRDSEGKPQHF. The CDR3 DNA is TGTGCCAGCAGTAGGGACAGCGAAGGGAAGCCCCAGCATTTT.